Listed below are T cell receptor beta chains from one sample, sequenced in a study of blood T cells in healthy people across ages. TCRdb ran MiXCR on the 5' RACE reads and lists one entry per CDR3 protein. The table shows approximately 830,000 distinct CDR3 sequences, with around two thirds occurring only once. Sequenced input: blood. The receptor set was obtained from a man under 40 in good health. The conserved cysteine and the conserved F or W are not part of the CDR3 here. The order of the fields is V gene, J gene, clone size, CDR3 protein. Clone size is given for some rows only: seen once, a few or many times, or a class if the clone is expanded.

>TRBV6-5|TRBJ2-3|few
ASSYSRGRNTQY
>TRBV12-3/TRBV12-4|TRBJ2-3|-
ASSVLPSGVADTQY
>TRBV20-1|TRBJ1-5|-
SASWGPDQPQH
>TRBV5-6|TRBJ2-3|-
ASSKMDTDTQY
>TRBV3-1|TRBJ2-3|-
ASSRRRGVAGFEDTQY
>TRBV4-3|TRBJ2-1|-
ASSQGEQGYNEQF
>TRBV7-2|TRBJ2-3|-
AGSGRDFTDTQY
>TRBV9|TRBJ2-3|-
ASSARGGGSTDTQY
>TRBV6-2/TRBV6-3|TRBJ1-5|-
ASSYTASNQPQH
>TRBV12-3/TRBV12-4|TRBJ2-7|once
ASSSGPFFYEQY
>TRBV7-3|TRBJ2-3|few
ASGRVGTDTQY
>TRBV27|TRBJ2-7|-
PSGLTSGKAYEQY
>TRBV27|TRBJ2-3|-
ASSPGASGESDTQY
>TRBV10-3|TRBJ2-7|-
AISESNAGYEQY
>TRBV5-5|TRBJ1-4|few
ASSFKPMDRLWTRDDEKLF
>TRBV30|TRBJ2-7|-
AWRGTGVYEQY
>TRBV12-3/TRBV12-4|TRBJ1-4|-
ASSPPGGGRKLF
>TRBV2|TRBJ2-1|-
ASSDPLSGGQASSYNEQF
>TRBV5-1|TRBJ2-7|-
ASSSPLSGGACEQY
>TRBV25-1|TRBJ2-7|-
ASSIGHSYEQY
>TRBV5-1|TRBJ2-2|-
ASSLEGLYTGELF
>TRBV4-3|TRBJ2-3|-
ASSQVAGGVTDTQY
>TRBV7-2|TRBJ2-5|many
ASSPVGVFGETQY
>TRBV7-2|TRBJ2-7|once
ASSRTGLGYEQY
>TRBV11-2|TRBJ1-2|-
ASSPGAIANYGYT
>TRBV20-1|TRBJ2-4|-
SARFRTSGADLAKNIQY
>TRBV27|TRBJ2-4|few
ASSQGISAKNIQY
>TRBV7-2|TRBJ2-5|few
ASTPRDWQETQY
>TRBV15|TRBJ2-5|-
ATTPRSGGRETQY
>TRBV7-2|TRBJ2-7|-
ASSFQPTSFYEQY
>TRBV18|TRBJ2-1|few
ASSRAGLDNEQF
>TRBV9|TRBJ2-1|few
ASSARTSGNEQF
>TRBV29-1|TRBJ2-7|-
SVEIGNSYEQY
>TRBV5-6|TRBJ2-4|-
ASSQDRNIQY
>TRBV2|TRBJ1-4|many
ASRQKGRGRPEKLF
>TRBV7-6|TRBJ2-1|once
ASSLSSGTLINEQF
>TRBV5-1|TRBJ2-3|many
ASSLAIRTDTQY
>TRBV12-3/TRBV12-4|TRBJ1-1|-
ASSLPGGYTEAF
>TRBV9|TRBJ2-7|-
AGSVGGPESSYEQY
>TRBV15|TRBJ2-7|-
ATSRDQGSYEQY
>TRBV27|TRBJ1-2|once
ASSYRDRAHGYT
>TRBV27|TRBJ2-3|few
ASSKTPGVTQY
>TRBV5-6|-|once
ASSGGQVGYEQY
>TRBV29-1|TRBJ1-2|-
SVTTGGYGYT
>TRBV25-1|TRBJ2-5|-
ASSEYGGKETQY
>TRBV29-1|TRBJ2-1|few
SVEVPQTSENEQF
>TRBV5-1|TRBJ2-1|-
ASSLVPGQGGEQF
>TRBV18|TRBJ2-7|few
ASSPSVGGTYEQY